Listed here is a single TCR beta chain. The antigen remains unidentified. With 60 Vbeta and 13 Jbeta primers, the PCR was carried out. The data were produced by immunoSEQ multiplex PCR, yet TCRdb's version contains in-frame clones alone and is incomplete. The sample includes 160,000 or so clones, 79% seen only once; the top ten take approximately 0.73%. The data were obtained in a study of cytomegalovirus exposure and HLA in healthy donors. Whole-study findings and limits: Across all donors, roughly uniform sequencing depth was an assumption of the presence/absence analyses.

Healthy individuals who donated bone marrow served as the donors. There are 15 residues in the CDR3. Trimming shortened V by 0 bases and J by 6 bases, and 14 bases separated the two germline ends. Germline V gives CDR1 SGHVS, CDR2 FQNEAQ. The sample consisted of PBMCs. This receptor was taken from a woman aged 35 to 49 in good health and CMV-seronegative. V usage is TRBV7-8 and J usage is TRBJ1-2; D may be TRBD1 (6 bases). This CDR3 is CASSLASGGGNGYTF. As DNA, the CDR3 is TGTGCCAGCAGCTTAGCGTCCGGGGGGGGCAATGGCTACACCTTC. The full variable domain, its missing parts supplied by reference TRBV7-8 and TRBJ1-2, is GAGVSQSPRYKVAKRGQDVALRCDPISGHVSLFWYQQALGQGPEFLTYFQNEAQLDKSGLPSDRFFAERPEGSVSTLKIQRTQQEDSAVYLCASSLASGGGNGYTFGSGTRLTVV.